The 9 T cell receptor beta chains given below trace back to one sample, sequenced in a study of CD4+ T cells in melanoma (dated by TCRdb to the early 2020s). The library was obtained by the immunoSEQ multiplex PCR assay. This is the immuneACCESS table as TCRdb keeps it, with only in-frame sequences that have V and J called. A part of the clones is gone; compared with another copy, unresolved V genes explain less than half, and the rest is unexplained. This sample comprises some 110,000 clones, 92% of them detected only once. The ten largest make up 3% to 4% of the sample. Sequenced: peripheral blood. The receptors were sampled from a human donor with melanoma.

The V gene is TRBV5-4, the J gene TRBJ1-2; the match to TRBD1 covers 7 bases. V shed 4 bases and J 4 bases; nucleotides not matched to a gene: 7. The CDR3 consists of 14 residues. Germline-derived CDR1 and CDR2 are SGHNT and YYREEE (reference sequence). The CDR3 reads CASSPRDSFYGYTF. The CDR3 region has the DNA TGTGCCAGCAGCCCGAGGGACAGTTTCTATGGCTACACCTTC. Full variable domain (outside the CDR3, taken from reference TRBV5-4 and TRBJ1-2): ETGVTQSPTHLIKTRGQQVTLRCSSQSGHNTVSWYQQALGQGPQFIFQYYREEENGRGNFPPRFSGLQFPNYSSELNVNALELDDSALYLCASSPRDSFYGYTFGSGTRLTVV.

The chain is built from TRBV28 and TRBJ1-2; D is undetermined. The CDR3 totals 14 residues. From germline, CDR1 is MDHEN and CDR2 SYDVKM. V lost 3 bases to trimming and J lost 0 bases, with 8 bases between them. The CDR3 nucleotides are TGTGCCAGCAGTTTCGGCGGAGCTAACTATGGCTACACCTTC. Its translation is CASSFGGANYGYTF.

This clone was detected once. V is TRBV7-3 and J is TRBJ2-2; 11 nucleotides align to TRBD2. The CDR3 is 15 amino acids. V lost 3 bases to trimming and J lost 5 bases; unmatched junction nucleotides: 2. Germline V gene sequence: CDR1 SGHTA, CDR2 FQGTGA. For the CDR3, the DNA is TGTGCCAGCAGCTTCCTAGCGGGAGGAACCGGGGAGCTGTTTTTT. It specifies CASSFLAGGTGELFF.

The J gene is TRBJ1-2, the V gene TRBV6-1; no reliable D call. The V gene's germline CDR1 is MNHNS and CDR2 SASEGT. Between the trimmed V and J ends, which lost 4 bases and 7 bases, there was a span of 13 bases. CDR3 length: 13 residues. The CDR3 protein is CASSARGSGGYTF. CDR3 sequence (DNA): TGTGCCAGCAGTGCTCGGGGTTCGGGTGGCTACACCTTC.

The gene calls are TRBV6-5 and TRBJ2-1; weak D call: TRBD2 (5 bases). The germline V gene has CDR1 MNHEY and CDR2 SVGAGI. CDR3 length: 12 amino acids. The ends were cut back, 7 bases at V and 8 bases at J, with 12 bases in the middle. This chain's CDR3 is CASTSPRDEQFF. CDR3 bases: TGTGCCAGCACCTCCCCGAGGGATGAGCAGTTCTTC.

The J gene is TRBJ2-3, the V gene TRBV2, with 7 bases fitting TRBD2. The CDR3 covers 14 residues. Germline CDR1 and CDR2: SNHLY and FYNNEI. Trimming removed 7 bases from V and 4 bases from J; junction bases left unmatched: 8. The CDR3 sequence: CASKPGSGSDTQYF. In nucleotides, the CDR3 is TGTGCCAGCAAGCCGGGTAGCGGGTCAGATACGCAGTATTTT.

V usage is TRBV5-1 and J usage is TRBJ1-3, with D maybe TRBD1 (5 bases). V was clipped by 0 bases and J by 0 bases, with 10 bases between them. Germline loops: CDR1 SGHRS, CDR2 YFSETQ. This CDR3 has 16 amino acids. CDR3 sequence: CASSLGGSDSGNTIYF. In DNA form, the CDR3 reads TGCGCCAGCAGCTTGGGGGGCTCTGACTCTGGAAACACCATATATTTT.

This clone was detected only a few times. The rearrangement joins TRBV19 to TRBJ2-5; unclear D gene. Germline V lookup: CDR1 LNHDA, CDR2 SQIVND (reference sequence). This CDR3 comprises 15 residues. The germline V and J ends were trimmed by 1 base and 4 bases, with 13 bases remaining between them. The DNA of the CDR3 is TGTGCCAGTAGTATAGTGGCGGCGCTGAGAGAGACCCAGTACTTC. Translating gives CASSIVAALRETQYF. The full variable domain, with the rest looked up from reference TRBV19 and TRBJ2-5, is DGGITQSPKYLFRKEGQNVTLSCEQNLNHDAMYWYRQDPGQGLRLIYYSQIVNDFQKGDIAEGYSVSREKKESFPLTVTSAQKNPTAFYLCASSIVAALRETQYFGPGTRLLVL.

The CDR3 sequence: CASREEVSNQPQHF. The CDR3 DNA sequence: TGTGCCAGCAGGGAGGAGGTTAGCAATCAGCCCCAGCATTTT. V gene TRBV28 combines with J gene TRBJ1-5; no clear D gene. The V gene lost 6 bases and the J gene lost 0 bases, with 9 bases spanning the gap. Germline assignment: CDR1 MDHEN and CDR2 SYDVKM. The CDR3 has 14 amino acids.